This T cell receptor (beta chain) was recorded in a study of T-cell reconstitution after alpha-beta-depleted transplantation in children. For TCRbeta, the library was prepared with unique molecular identifiers. TCRdb reprocessed the PCR reads with MiXCR, giving one entry per CDR3 protein. This sample has about 400,000 distinct CDR3 sequences, with 20% found just once. Only a few counts were recorded for this clonotype. Germline loops: CDR1 SGHDN, CDR2 FVKESK. Trimming at V came to 7 bases and at J to 4 bases, leaving 10 bases not matched to a gene. This CDR3 is 15 amino acids long. This receptor was taken from a human donor who donated a stem cell graft to a child with acute myeloid leukemia. V usage is TRBV14 and J usage is TRBJ1-2; 9 bases match TRBD1. Sequenced material: PBMCs from the stem cell graft donor, taken from the stem cell graft. Here the CDR3 reads CASTINPTGGYGYTF. The CDR3 DNA sequence: TGTGCCAGCACCATAAACCCGACAGGGGGCTATGGCTACACCTTC.